This T cell receptor (beta chain) originates from a study of beta chain features in type 1 diabetes. This clone was observed a few times. V lost 3 bases to trimming and J lost 2 bases, with 7 bases between them. CDR3 size: 13 residues. The germline V gene encodes CDR1 SQVTM and CDR2 ANQGSEA. The sequenced template was cDNA made from the entire isolated RNA. Mean read depth for naive, central memory and regulatory T cell samples was approximately 3.57 million reads. Using immunoSEQ multiplex PCR, the repertoire was profiled, and TCRdb retains in-frame clones only, with some absent. The table shows around 400,000 clones, with around 15% occurring only once.

The TCR originated in a woman aged 18-29 years in good health. The chain carries TRBV29-1 and TRBJ2-2, with D uncertain. The sample was naive CD4+ T cells from blood. The CDR3 protein is CSVDGKNTGELFF. CDR3 bases: TGCAGCGTTGACGGTAAAAACACCGGGGAGCTGTTTTTT.